This is a list of T cell receptor beta chains from one sample in a study of T-cell reconstitution after alpha-beta-depleted transplantation in children. TCRdb called the PCR reads again in MiXCR, with one record for every CDR3 protein. The sample shows about 300,000 distinct CDR3 sequences, around 10% of them seen only once. Here the sequenced sample was PBMCs, taken before TCRalphabeta/CD19-depleted stem cell transplant. The receptors derive from a boy under two years old with acute myeloid leukemia, due to receive a stem cell transplant. Each CDR3 is given with its conserved first and last residue.

V	J	CDR3
TRBV12-3/TRBV12-4	TRBJ2-1	CASSFRDNHNEQFF
TRBV13	TRBJ2-1	CASSLGREVNEQFF
TRBV28	TRBJ2-7	CASSLTRLAGGSEQYF
TRBV7-2	TRBJ1-6	CASSPRGVSLHF
TRBV20-1	TRBJ2-3	CSARDQGGGSPSTDTQYF
TRBV29-1	TRBJ1-2	CSALDRAYYGYTF
TRBV12-3/TRBV12-4	TRBJ2-6	CASSSSPGLAGASGANVLTF
TRBV24-1	TRBJ2-7	CATSDATDPGDEQYF
TRBV12-3/TRBV12-4	TRBJ2-3	CASSLGTAFTDTQYF
TRBV7-3	TRBJ2-3	CASSLNRGHKDTQYF
TRBV29-1	TRBJ2-7	CSVGASASSSYEQYF
TRBV3-1	TRBJ2-1	CASSQGRAGTADNEQFF
TRBV7-2	TRBJ2-7	CASSLVGVGGSYEQYF
TRBV20-1	TRBJ2-1	CSAWGSGSSYNEQFF
TRBV2	TRBJ2-3	CASSDRADTQYF
TRBV28	TRBJ2-1	CASSSRVREQFF
TRBV25-1	TRBJ1-2	CASSPLRGEGYTF
TRBV5-1	TRBJ2-1	CASSPQGPRSNEQFF
TRBV20-1	TRBJ1-5	CSAAETEKGNQPQHF
TRBV9	TRBJ2-5	CASSGGLAGDQETQYF
TRBV12-3/TRBV12-4	TRBJ1-1	CASSPGSHVANTEAFF
TRBV7-2	TRBJ2-5	CASSLTGSAETQYF
TRBV6-5	TRBJ2-1	CASSYESGSYNEQFF
TRBV12-3/TRBV12-4	TRBJ1-2	CASSQDRSYGYTF
TRBV5-6	TRBJ1-4	CASSLSGVEEKLFF
TRBV5-1	TRBJ2-5	CASSLQGAPEETQYF
TRBV4-2	TRBJ2-1	CASSQAMDGDEQFF
TRBV20-1	TRBJ2-3	CSAFSGKGTDTQYF
TRBV28	TRBJ2-1	CASSFGRASGRGEQFF
TRBV5-1	TRBJ2-3	CASSLLAGFTDTQYF
TRBV6-1	TRBJ1-4	CASSKVGGLEKLFF
TRBV30	TRBJ2-2	CAWTGPVRELFF
TRBV9	TRBJ2-6	CASSVGGGPSGANVLTF
TRBV29-1	TRBJ2-7	CSVEDHRLAGGYEQYF
TRBV6-5	TRBJ2-5	CASRTAQETQYF
TRBV7-9	TRBJ1-5	CASSPAPWLQHF
TRBV2	TRBJ2-6	CASSEDRLSISGANVLTF
TRBV5-1	TRBJ2-7	CASSSGLNSYEQYF
TRBV9	TRBJ2-5	CASSAGGVTETQYF
TRBV20-1	TRBJ2-2	CCASPLDSLVAGGPDTGELFF
TRBV29-1	TRBJ2-3	CSVALYTDTQYF
TRBV20-1	TRBJ2-7	CSASTGGWVGNEQYF
TRBV29-1	TRBJ1-3	CSAFDRSDTIYF
TRBV3-1	TRBJ2-5	CASSQGTLAGGEETQYF
TRBV6-1	TRBJ1-6	CASTRSSYNSPLHF
TRBV4-1	TRBJ1-6	CASSQEPGGMTRGTYNSPLHF
TRBV7-3	TRBJ2-5	CASSLSPLAGGQETQYF
TRBV20-1	TRBJ2-3	CSARDLFPMASSTDTQYF
TRBV28	TRBJ2-7	CASSPTGRSYEQYF